This T cell receptor (beta chain) was identified in a study of blood T cell repertoires in COVID-19. Clones were read by immunoSEQ multiplex PCR, and TCRdb kept only the in-frame ones, dropping some. Of 200,000 to 300,000 clones in the sample, about 89% were seen once. The V gene's germline CDR1 is MDHEN and CDR2 SYDVKM. This CDR3 comprises 14 residues. V was clipped by 3 bases and J by 8 bases, with 11 bases between them. V and J are TRBV28 and TRBJ1-6; D remains unclear. The specimen sequenced was PBMCs or T cells enriched from blood (not recorded which). The source is a woman aged 18-30 years who had recovered from COVID-19. The CDR3 spells CASSFRQDYSPLHF. The CDR3 nucleotides read TGTGCCAGCAGTTTTCGGCAGGACTATTCACCCCTCCACTTT.